This TCR beta chain came from a study of T cell responses to AZD1222 COVID-19 vaccine. Whole-study results and caveats: Most donors were white British and more were female, and clonal diversity was possibly underestimated. Of spike-specific TCRs, nearly half reportedly target regions left unmutated in variants. Seropositive at baseline were only a handful of AZD1222 recipients. Compared with day 0, the breadth and depth of the Spike-specific TCR repertoire rose significantly after two doses of AZD1222.

Profiling relied on immunoSEQ multiplex PCR, and the TCRdb table lists in-frame clones only, not all of them. The sample gives around 180,000 clones, about nine tenths of which show up once; 2.5% to 3% is in the top ten. The germline gives CDR1 SGHAT, CDR2 FQNNGV. The CDR3 is 14 residues long. J lost 6 bases, V lost 3 bases, and 5 bases had no gene match. On this clone: The antigen is not known.

The sequencing used peripheral blood, collected on day 0 of AZD1222 vaccination. The receptor's source is an adult in good health. This chain links TRBV11-2 with TRBJ1-2, with TRBD1 matching over 9 bases. In DNA form, the CDR3 reads TGTGCCAGCAGCTTGGTGGACAGGGGCGATGGCTACACCTTC. Translation: CASSLVDRGDGYTF.